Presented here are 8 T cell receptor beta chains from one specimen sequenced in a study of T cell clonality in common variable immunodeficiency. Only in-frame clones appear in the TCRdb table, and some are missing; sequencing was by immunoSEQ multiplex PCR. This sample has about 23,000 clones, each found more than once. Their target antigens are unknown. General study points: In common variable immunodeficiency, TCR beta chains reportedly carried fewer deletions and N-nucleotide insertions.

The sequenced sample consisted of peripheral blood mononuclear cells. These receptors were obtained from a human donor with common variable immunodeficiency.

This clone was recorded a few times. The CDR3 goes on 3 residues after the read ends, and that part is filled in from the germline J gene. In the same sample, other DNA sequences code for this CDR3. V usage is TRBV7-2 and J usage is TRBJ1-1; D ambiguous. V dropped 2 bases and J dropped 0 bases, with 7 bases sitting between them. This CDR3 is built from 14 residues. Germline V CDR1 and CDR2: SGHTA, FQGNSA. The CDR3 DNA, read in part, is TGTGCCAGCAGCTTAAGGTCAGTGAACACTGAA. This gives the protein CASSLRSVNTE. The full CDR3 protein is CASSLRSVNTEAFF. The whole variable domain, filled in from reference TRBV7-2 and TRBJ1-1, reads GAGVSQSPSNKVTEKGKDVELRCDPISGHTALYWYRQSLGQGLEFLIYFQGNSAPDKSGLPSDRFSAERTGGSVSTLTIQRTQQEDSAVYLCASSLRSVNTEAFFGQGTRLTVV.

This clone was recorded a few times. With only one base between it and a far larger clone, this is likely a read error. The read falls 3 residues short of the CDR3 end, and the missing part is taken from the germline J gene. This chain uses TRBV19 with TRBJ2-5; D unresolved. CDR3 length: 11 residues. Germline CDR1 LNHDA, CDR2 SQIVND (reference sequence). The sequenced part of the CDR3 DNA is TGTGCCAGGAGTATTTCGGAGACC. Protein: CARSISET. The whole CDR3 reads CARSISETQYF.

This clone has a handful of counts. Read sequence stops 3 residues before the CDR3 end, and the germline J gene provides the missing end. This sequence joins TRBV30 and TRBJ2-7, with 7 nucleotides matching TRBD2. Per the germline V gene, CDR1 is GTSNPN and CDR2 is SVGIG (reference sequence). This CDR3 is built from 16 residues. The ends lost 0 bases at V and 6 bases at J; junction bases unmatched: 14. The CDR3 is CAWSVLFGLVAGEQYF. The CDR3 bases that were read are TGTGCCTGGAGTGTACTTTTCGGACTAGTTGCGGGCGAG.

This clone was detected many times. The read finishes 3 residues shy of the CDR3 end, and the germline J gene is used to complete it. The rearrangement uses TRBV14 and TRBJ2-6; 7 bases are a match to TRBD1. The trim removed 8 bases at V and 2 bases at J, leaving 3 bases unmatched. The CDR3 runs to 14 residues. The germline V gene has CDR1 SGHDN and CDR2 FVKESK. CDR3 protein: CASSTGAGANVLTF. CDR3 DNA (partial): TGTGCCAGCTCAACAGGGGCTGGGGCCAACGTC. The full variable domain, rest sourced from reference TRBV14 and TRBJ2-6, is EAGVTQFPSHSVIEKGQTVTLRCDPISGHDNLYWYRRVMGKEIKFLLHFVKESKQDESGMPNNRFLAERTGGTYSTLKVQPAELEDSGVYFCASSTGAGANVLTFGAGSRLTVL.

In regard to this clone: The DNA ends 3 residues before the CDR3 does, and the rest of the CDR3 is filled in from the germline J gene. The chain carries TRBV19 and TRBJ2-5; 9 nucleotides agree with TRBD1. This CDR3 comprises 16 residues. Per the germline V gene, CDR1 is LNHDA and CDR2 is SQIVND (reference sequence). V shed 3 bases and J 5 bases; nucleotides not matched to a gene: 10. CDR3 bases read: TGTGCCAGTAGTATGTCCGGGACAGGGACTGTGGAGACC. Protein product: CASSMSGTGTVET. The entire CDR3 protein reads CASSMSGTGTVETQYF.

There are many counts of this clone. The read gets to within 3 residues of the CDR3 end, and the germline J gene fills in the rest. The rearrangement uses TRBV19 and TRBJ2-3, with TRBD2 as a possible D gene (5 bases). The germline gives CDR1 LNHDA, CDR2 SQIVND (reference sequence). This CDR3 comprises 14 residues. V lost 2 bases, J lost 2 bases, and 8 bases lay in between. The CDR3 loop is CASSIIGVTDTQYF. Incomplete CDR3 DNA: TGTGCCAGTAGTATAATCGGGGTCACAGATACG.

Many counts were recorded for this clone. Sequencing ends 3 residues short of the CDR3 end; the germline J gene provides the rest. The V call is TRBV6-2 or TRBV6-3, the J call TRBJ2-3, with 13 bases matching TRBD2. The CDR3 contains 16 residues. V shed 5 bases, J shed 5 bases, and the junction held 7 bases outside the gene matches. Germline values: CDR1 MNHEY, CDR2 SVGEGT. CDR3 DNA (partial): TGTGCCAGCAGTGGGGGACTAGCGGGATGGAAAGATACG. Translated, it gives CASSGGLAGWKDT. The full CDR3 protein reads CASSGGLAGWKDTQYF.

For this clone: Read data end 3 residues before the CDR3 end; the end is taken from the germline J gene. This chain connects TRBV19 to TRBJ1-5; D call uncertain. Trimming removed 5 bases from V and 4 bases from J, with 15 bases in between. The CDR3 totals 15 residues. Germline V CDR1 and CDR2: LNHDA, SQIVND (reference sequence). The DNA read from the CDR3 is TGTGCCAGTAGTGTGGAGGGCAGTTTGAATCAGCCC. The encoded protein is CASSVEGSLNQP. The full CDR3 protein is CASSVEGSLNQPQHF.